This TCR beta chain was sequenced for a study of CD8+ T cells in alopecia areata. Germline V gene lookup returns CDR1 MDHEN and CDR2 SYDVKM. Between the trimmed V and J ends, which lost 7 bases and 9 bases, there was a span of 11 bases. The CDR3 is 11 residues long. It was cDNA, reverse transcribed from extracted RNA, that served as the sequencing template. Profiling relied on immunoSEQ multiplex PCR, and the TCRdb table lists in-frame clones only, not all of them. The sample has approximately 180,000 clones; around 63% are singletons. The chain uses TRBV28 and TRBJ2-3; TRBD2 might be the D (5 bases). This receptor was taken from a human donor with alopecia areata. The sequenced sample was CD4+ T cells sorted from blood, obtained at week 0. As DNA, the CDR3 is TGTGCCAGCATCAATTCGGGAACGCAGTATTTT. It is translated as CASINSGTQYF.